This T cell receptor beta chain was profiled in a study of PD-L1 blockade in urothelial cancer. The time point here: pretreatment peripheral blood. Per germline, CDR1 LGHNA and CDR2 YNFKEQ. The J segment lost 7 bases and the V segment lost 1 base, leaving 5 bases of the junction unmatched. The CDR3 is 14 amino acids. The data were produced by immunoSEQ multiplex PCR, yet TCRdb's version contains in-frame clones alone and is incomplete. The table has about 87,000 clones, roughly 84% seen once; the top ten hold approximately 2%. The chain carries TRBV4-2 and TRBJ1-2; 8 nucleotides line up with TRBD1. The clonotype was recovered from a man aged 55 to 69 with urothelial cancer. Sequenced here: PBMCs, sampled around atezolizumab (anti-PD-L1) treatment. CDR3 DNA: TGTGCCAGCAGCCAAGCAGGACAGGGCGGTGGCTACACCTTC. Protein sequence: CASSQAGQGGGYTF.